Presented here are 32 T cell receptor beta chains from one specimen sequenced in a study of Graves' ophthalmopathy and Graves' hyperthyroidism. For repertoire sequencing, the TCR beta CDR3 regions were amplified from RNA transcripts. Scientists carried out first-round RT-PCR using HTBI primers and then a second-round multiplex PCR. TCRdb recomputed calls from the multiplex PCR reads with MiXCR, one row per CDR3 protein. The sample lists about 1.2 million distinct CDR3 sequences, about 40% occurring once. The sequenced sample was peripheral blood or thyroid tissue (not recorded which). Receptors originate from an adult man with Graves' hyperthyroidism.

The chain uses TRBV12-5 and TRBJ1-1, with D perhaps matching TRBD1 (6 bases). Trimming left V 0 bases short and J 4 bases short, with 18 bases between. The CDR3 has 17 residues. Germline V lookup: CDR1 LGHNT, CDR2 FRNRAP. DNA for the CDR3: TGTGCTAGTGGTTTGGTACTAGGAGACAGGCAGGGCACTGAAGCTTTCTTT. The encoded protein is CASGLVLGDRQGTEAFF.

This clonotype was counted only a few times. V is TRBV19 and J is TRBJ1-2; TRBD1 aligns across 7 bases. With 5 bases clipped from V and 8 bases from J, the junction kept 8 bases outside the gene matches. CDR1 and CDR2 (germline): LNHDA, SQIVND (reference sequence). The CDR3 has 13 residues. DNA for the CDR3: TGTGCCAGTAGTGATACAAACAGGGGCGGCTACACCTTC. This translates into CASSDTNRGGYTF.

The gene calls are TRBV16 and TRBJ2-7; TRBD1 or TRBD2 may be the D gene (5 bases each). From germline, CDR1 is KGHSY and CDR2 FQNENV. The CDR3 covers 16 residues. Trimming took 4 bases from V and 2 from J, leaving 18 bases between them. The CDR3, as DNA: TGTGCCAGCAGCCCCCGGGACCCCACCCCGACCTACGAGCAGTACTTC. This gives the protein CASSPRDPTPTYEQYF.

V and J are TRBV20-1 and TRBJ2-5, with 7 bases that match TRBD2. The CDR3 is made up of 16 amino acids. In germline, CDR1 is DFQATT, CDR2 SNEGSKA (reference sequence). Unmatched junction bases numbered 10, after V lost 0 bases and J lost 3 bases. The CDR3 DNA reads as TGCAGTGCTAGAGATTGGACTCTAGCGGCCGAAGAGACCCAGTACTTC. It translates to CSARDWTLAAEETQYF.

The chain carries TRBV9 and TRBJ2-7; the D gene could be TRBD1 or TRBD2 (5 bases each). The germline V and J ends were trimmed by 7 bases and 2 bases, with 22 bases remaining between them. The CDR3 loop spans 16 amino acids. The germline V gene has CDR1 SGDLS and CDR2 YYNGEE. The CDR3 spells CASSPGEGTHTYEQYF. The CDR3 region has the DNA TGTGCCAGCTCTCCGGGCGAGGGGACCCATACCTACGAGCAGTACTTC.

The chain carries TRBV4-3 and TRBJ1-1; 7 bases agree with TRBD1. This CDR3 comprises 18 residues. The J segment lost 7 bases and the V segment lost 1 base, leaving 18 bases of the junction unmatched. Germline V CDR1 and CDR2: LGHNA, YSLEER. CDR3 coding DNA: TGCGCCAGCAGCCAAGTATCAAAACGTGAGGACAGGAATCTTGAAGCTTTCTTT. Translated: CASSQVSKREDRNLEAFF.

The V and J genes are TRBV12-3 or TRBV12-4 and TRBJ2-7, with a possible D match to TRBD2 (6 bases). Trimming stripped 4 bases from V and 2 bases from J, with 18 bases between. The CDR3 extends over 16 amino acids. The CDR3 DNA sequence: TGTGCCAGCAGTTACGTTATCGGGGGAACTACCTACGAGCAGTACTTC. This sequence encodes CASSYVIGGTTYEQYF.

The chain has TRBV4-1 and TRBJ2-2, with TRBD2 matching 10 bases. The CDR3 sequence is 15 residues long. The V gene's germline CDR1 is MGHRA and CDR2 YSYEKL. Losses at the gene ends were 0 bases for V and 11 bases for J; bases not matched to a gene: 6. The CDR3: CASSQDSSGRGELFF. CDR3 in DNA: TGCGCCAGCAGCCAAGATTCTAGCGGGAGAGGCGAGCTGTTTTTT.

CDR3 sequence (DNA): TGTGCCAGCAGTTTATCGGGACAGGGCGGAGAGACCCAGTACTTC. Translating it yields CASSLSGQGGETQYF. V and J are TRBV27 and TRBJ2-5, with 9 bases that match TRBD1. Germline CDR1 MNHEY, CDR2 SMNVEV (reference sequence). The CDR3 runs to 15 residues. The junction had 3 bases not matched to a gene; V was cut back by 0 bases and J by 4 bases.

The gene calls are TRBV20-1 and TRBJ2-5; possibly TRBD2 for D (5 bases). Gene TRBJ2-1 matches the end of the DNA better, so the J call may be wrong. CDR1 is DFQATT, CDR2 SNEGSKA, per germline (reference sequence). CDR3 size: 16 residues. The chain's CDR3 is CSAVILGLNPQETQFF. The CDR3 DNA reads TGCAGTGCGGTAATACTAGGGCTTAACCCTCAAGAGACCCAGTTCTTC.

This clonotype was recorded at least ten times. The rearrangement links TRBV10-3 to TRBJ2-5, with 7 bases aligning to TRBD2. CDR1 is ENHRY, CDR2 SYGVKD, per germline. Germline trimming cut 0 bases from V and 4 bases from J; bases unmatched to any gene: 8. This CDR3 spans 16 amino acids. In DNA, the CDR3 is TGTGCCATCAGTGAGTCCGGGGCGGGAGTGGTAGAGACCCAGTACTTC. It specifies CAISESGAGVVETQYF.

The gene calls are TRBV9 and TRBJ2-7, with D perhaps TRBD2 (7 bases). The germline CDR1 and CDR2 sequences are SGDLS and YYNGEE. This CDR3 comprises 15 residues. Trimming stripped 4 bases from V and 5 bases from J, with 19 bases between. In DNA form, the CDR3 reads TGTGCCAGCAGCCTAGGGGGGGCCGGGGAGGACGAGCAGTACTTC. Encoded protein: CASSLGGAGEDEQYF. Looking up the rest from reference TRBV9 and TRBJ2-7 gives the full variable domain: DSGVTQTPKHLITATGQRVTLRCSPRSGDLSVYWYQQSLDQGLQFLIQYYNGEERAKGNILERFSAQQFPDLHSELNLSSLELGDSALYFCASSLGGAGEDEQYFGPGTRLTVT.

This clonotype occurred many times. The rearrangement links TRBV19 to TRBJ1-1, with no clear D. The CDR3 covers 16 residues. Germline CDR1 and CDR2: LNHDA and SQIVND (reference sequence). V lost 1 base, J lost 4 bases, and 16 bases lay in between. This chain's CDR3 is CASSIAHGRSGTEAFF. The CDR3 DNA sequence: TGTGCCAGTAGTATAGCCCACGGTCGGAGTGGCACTGAAGCTTTCTTT.

Many counts were recorded for this clonotype. The CDR3 nucleotides read TGTGCCAGCACCAAGAGGGACAGGTCCTACGAGCAGTACTTC. It codes for CASTKRDRSYEQYF. V usage is TRBV6-5 and J usage is TRBJ2-7; 8 bases are shared with TRBD1. The germline CDR1 and CDR2 sequences are MNHEY and SVGAGI. The CDR3 covers 14 residues. V was clipped by 7 bases and J by 1 base; unmatched bases: 6.

This clonotype was observed at least ten times. The rearrangement links TRBV6-6 to TRBJ1-2; 8 nucleotides agree with TRBD1. This CDR3 contains 14 residues. The germline gives CDR1 MNHNY, CDR2 SVGAGI (reference sequence). Trimming cost V 0 bases and J 8 bases; bases outside gene matches: 5. This CDR3 reads CASSYSDRVTGYTF. The CDR3 bases are TGTGCCAGCAGTTACTCGGACAGGGTAACCGGCTACACCTTC.

J is TRBJ2-7 and V is TRBV5-1; weak D call: TRBD1 (5 bases). The CDR3 contains 15 residues. From germline, CDR1 is SGHRS and CDR2 YFSETQ. Trimming removed 0 bases at V and 6 bases at J, with 16 bases between. CDR3 region: CASSLVSQGGGEQYF. CDR3 coding DNA: TGCGCCAGCAGCTTGGTTTCGCAGGGTGGTGGCGAGCAGTACTTC.

J is TRBJ2-7 and V is TRBV10-3, with D perhaps assigned TRBD1 or TRBD2 (6 bases each). This CDR3 has 15 amino acids. Trimming pared 2 bases from V and 2 bases from J, leaving 13 bases between. The germline V gene encodes CDR1 ENHRY and CDR2 SYGVKD. The CDR3 loop is CAISEAAGGPYEQYF. For the CDR3, the DNA is TGTGCCATCAGTGAGGCCGCCGGGGGCCCCTACGAGCAGTACTTC.

The chain couples TRBV11-2 to TRBJ2-2; D is unresolved. Germline V gene sequence: CDR1 SGHAT, CDR2 FQNNGV. Between the trimmed V and J ends, which lost 1 base and 1 base, there was a span of 7 bases. This CDR3 contains 15 residues. Written as DNA, the CDR3 is TGTGCCAGCAGCTTAGGGGGTATGAACACCGGGGAGCTGTTTTTT. Protein sequence: CASSLGGMNTGELFF. The whole variable domain, filled in from reference TRBV11-2 and TRBJ2-2, reads EAGVAQSPRYKIIEKRQSVAFWCNPISGHATLYWYQQILGQGPKLLIQFQNNGVVDDSQLPKDRFSAERLKGVDSTLKIQPAKLEDSAVYLCASSLGGMNTGELFFGEGSRLTVL.

The table lists this clonotype with many counts. The V and J genes are TRBV24-1 and TRBJ2-7; 10 nucleotides align to TRBD1. The CDR3 loop spans 15 amino acids. J gave up 2 bases and V 4 bases, and 4 bases lay outside the gene matches. Germline-derived CDR1 and CDR2 are KGHDR and SFDVKD. CDR3 region: CATSDRDRGTYEQYF. CDR3 coding DNA: TGTGCCACCAGTGACCGGGACAGGGGAACCTACGAGCAGTACTTC.

This clonotype was recorded at least ten times. The rearrangement uses TRBV25-1 and TRBJ1-3; weak D call: TRBD1 (5 bases). This CDR3 has 12 amino acids. V dropped 5 bases and J dropped 8 bases, with 10 bases sitting between them. Germline assignment: CDR1 MGHDK and CDR2 SYGVNS. The DNA of the CDR3 is TGTGCCAGCAGTCCCGGGGGAGACACCATATATTTT. Translation gives CASSPGGDTIYF.

This clonotype was detected a few times. The chain carries TRBV4-1 and TRBJ2-7; 10 bases align to TRBD2. Per the germline V gene, CDR1 is MGHRA and CDR2 is YSYEKL. The J segment lost 6 bases and the V segment lost 1 base, leaving 9 bases of the junction unmatched. This CDR3 region has 16 residues. The CDR3 loop is CASSQAPSGSVAEQYF. Here the CDR3 DNA reads TGCGCCAGCAGCCAAGCTCCTAGCGGGAGTGTAGCCGAGCAGTACTTC.

This clonotype was found many times. The V gene is TRBV24-1, the J gene TRBJ2-5; D unclear. Trimming cost V 5 bases and J 5 bases, with 14 bases left between them. Germline V CDR1 and CDR2: KGHDR, SFDVKD. The CDR3 runs 14 residues. This CDR3 reads CATSGMGLGETQYF. DNA for the CDR3: TGTGCCACCAGTGGAATGGGGTTAGGGGAGACCCAGTACTTC.

The J gene is TRBJ1-6, the V gene TRBV20-1, with a possible D match to TRBD1 (6 bases). Germline values: CDR1 DFQATT, CDR2 SNEGSKA (reference sequence). V lost 0 bases and J 9 bases, leaving 27 bases between the germline ends. The CDR3 has 19 amino acids. CDR3 region: CSARDRSSKGGLKGSPLHF. The DNA for the CDR3 is TGCAGTGCTAGAGATCGGAGTTCGAAGGGGGGATTGAAGGGTTCACCCCTCCACTTT.

The rearrangement joins TRBV20-1 to TRBJ2-6, with D possibly being TRBD2 (5 bases). The CDR3 runs to 13 residues. Trimming left V 5 bases short and J 4 bases short, with 9 bases between. Germline CDR1 and CDR2: DFQATT and SNEGSKA (reference sequence). The CDR3 DNA reads TGCAGTGCTTTGAGGGCCGGGGCCAACGTCCTGACTTTC. It encodes CSALRAGANVLTF.

This clonotype appeared a few times. This sequence joins TRBV11-2 and TRBJ1-2, with 9 bases fitting TRBD1. CDR3 length equals 18 residues. Per the germline V gene, CDR1 is SGHAT and CDR2 is FQNNGV. V gave up 6 bases and J gave up 4 bases; unmatched junction bases: 18. CDR3 coding DNA: TGTGCCAGCAGTACAATTCGGGACAGGGTCATTTCTGTCTATGGCTACACCTTC. It yields the protein CASSTIRDRVISVYGYTF.

V gene TRBV13 combines with J gene TRBJ2-5; D ambiguous. The germline V gene has CDR1 PRHDT and CDR2 FYEKMQ (reference sequence). Trimming took 5 bases from V and 1 from J, leaving 17 bases between them. This CDR3 has 16 residues. This chain's CDR3 is CASSQGFETAQETQYF. The CDR3 DNA is TGTGCCAGCAGCCAAGGGTTCGAGACGGCCCAAGAGACCCAGTACTTC.

Concerning this clonotype itself: Since a much larger clone is just one base distant, this may be a read error. CDR3 amino acids: CSVGLLAGEAFF. CDR3 coding DNA: TGCAGCGTTGGGTTGTTAGCAGGTGAAGCTTTCTTT. This chain links TRBV29-1 with TRBJ1-1; D uncertain. The CDR3 spans 12 residues. From germline, CDR1 is SQVTM and CDR2 ANQGSEA. V lost 4 bases and J lost 7, with 13 bases in between.

The chain links TRBV20-1 to TRBJ1-5, with 7 bases identical to TRBD1. The CDR3 covers 15 residues. After removal of 4 bases from V and 7 bases from J, the junction contained 13 bases not matched to a gene. Germline values: CDR1 DFQATT, CDR2 SNEGSKA (reference sequence). As DNA, the CDR3 is TGCAGTGCTACGTCTACAGGGGAGGAAGGACAGCCCCAGCATTTT. Amino acids: CSATSTGEEGQPQHF.

This clonotype was detected ten times or more. This chain uses TRBV7-9 with TRBJ2-7; 8 bases line up with TRBD1. The V gene's germline CDR1 is SEHNR and CDR2 FQNEAQ (reference sequence). The CDR3 has 13 residues. V shed 5 bases and J 6 bases; nucleotides not matched to a gene: 6. The CDR3 region has the DNA TGTGCCAGCAGCCTACCCGGGACAGGCGAGCAGTACTTC. This encodes CASSLPGTGEQYF.

The sample holds a few counts of this clonotype. This chain uses TRBV6-5 with TRBJ1-3; no clear D. V was clipped by 2 bases and J by 0 bases, with 5 bases between them. Germline CDR1 and CDR2: MNHEY and SVGAGI. The CDR3 covers 14 residues. The CDR3 region has the DNA TGTGCCAGCAGTTACGGCGACTCTGGAAACACCATATATTTT. This translates into CASSYGDSGNTIYF.

The rearrangement uses TRBV25-1 and TRBJ1-2, with 8 bases matching TRBD1. Germline trimming cut 10 bases from V and 8 bases from J; bases unmatched to any gene: 21. Germline CDR1 and CDR2: MGHDK and SYGVNS. This CDR3 comprises 16 residues. The CDR3 sequence: CATNQAPIQGGGGYTF. CDR3 nucleotides: TGTGCCACCAACCAGGCTCCTATACAGGGGGGTGGCGGCTACACCTTC.

The rearrangement uses TRBV5-1 and TRBJ1-4, with 9 nucleotides matching TRBD1. Germline loops: CDR1 SGHRS, CDR2 YFSETQ. The CDR3 is 18 amino acids. V lost 4 bases and J lost 4; bases outside the gene matches: 14. The CDR3: CASSPGPGTGLYNEKLFF. The CDR3 nucleotides read TGCGCCAGCAGCCCCGGTCCCGGGACAGGGCTCTATAATGAAAAACTGTTTTTT.